One and the same sample provided the 2 T cell receptor beta chains below, sequenced in a study of OX40 agonist ivuxolimab in advanced cancers. Profiled with immunoSEQ multiplex PCR; TCRdb holds only in-frame clones, not every one. The sample shows some 37,000 clones, about 77% of them seen only once. Sample: CD4+ or CD8+ T cells sorted from blood, taken in a trial of the OX40 agonist ivuxolimab. The source is an adult with an advanced solid tumor such as melanoma, head and neck, liver or kidney cancer.

V is TRBV9 and J is TRBJ2-7; D gene uncertain. Trimming removed 0 bases from V and 3 bases from J, with 13 bases in between. The CDR3 contains 15 residues. The germline V gene has CDR1 SGDLS and CDR2 YYNGEE. The CDR3 sequence: CASSVGDGVGYEQYF. The CDR3 bases are TGTGCCAGCAGCGTAGGGGATGGGGTAGGCTACGAGCAGTACTTC.

This chain joins TRBV2 and TRBJ2-7, with D perhaps TRBD1 or TRBD2 (5 bases each). Trimming shortened V by 6 bases and J by 3 bases, and 12 bases separated the two germline ends. The CDR3 has 13 residues. Germline V gene data show CDR1 as SNHLY and CDR2 as FYNNEI. CDR3 protein: CASRGTAVYEQYF. The CDR3 bases are TGTGCCAGCAGGGGGACCGCTGTCTACGAGCAGTACTTC.